This entry concerns a single T cell receptor (beta chain). Its target is unknown. The data stem from a study of T-cell reconstitution after alpha-beta-depleted transplantation in children. Whole-study findings and limits: For some patients, TCRbeta diversity was high at day 60 because of recipient T cells and thymic progenitors that survived. It was newly produced T cells that mostly accounted for T-cell counts and diversity one year after transplant. Expanded clones from the graft, numbering several hundred, reportedly supplied alpha-beta T cells about two months after transplant.

Molecular barcoding with unique molecular identifiers was used for the TCRbeta library. One entry per CDR3 protein, called by TCRdb with MiXCR from the PCR reads. Here the sample spans about 240,000 distinct CDR3 sequences, about 23% being singletons. Germline CDR1 and CDR2: SQVTM and ANQGSEA. This CDR3 contains 15 residues. V was cut by 7 bases and J by 4 bases, with 23 bases left in between. The material was PBMCs, obtained before TCRalphabeta/CD19-depleted stem cell transplant. This chain joins TRBV29-1 and TRBJ2-7; D is tentatively TRBD1 or TRBD2 (5 bases each). The sequence came from a girl aged 2 to 9 with Fanconi anemia, due to receive a stem cell transplant. Written as DNA, the CDR3 is TGCAGCGAACCCCCCTCGGGACCTTCAGAATACGAGCAGTACTTC. Residues: CSEPPSGPSEYEQYF.